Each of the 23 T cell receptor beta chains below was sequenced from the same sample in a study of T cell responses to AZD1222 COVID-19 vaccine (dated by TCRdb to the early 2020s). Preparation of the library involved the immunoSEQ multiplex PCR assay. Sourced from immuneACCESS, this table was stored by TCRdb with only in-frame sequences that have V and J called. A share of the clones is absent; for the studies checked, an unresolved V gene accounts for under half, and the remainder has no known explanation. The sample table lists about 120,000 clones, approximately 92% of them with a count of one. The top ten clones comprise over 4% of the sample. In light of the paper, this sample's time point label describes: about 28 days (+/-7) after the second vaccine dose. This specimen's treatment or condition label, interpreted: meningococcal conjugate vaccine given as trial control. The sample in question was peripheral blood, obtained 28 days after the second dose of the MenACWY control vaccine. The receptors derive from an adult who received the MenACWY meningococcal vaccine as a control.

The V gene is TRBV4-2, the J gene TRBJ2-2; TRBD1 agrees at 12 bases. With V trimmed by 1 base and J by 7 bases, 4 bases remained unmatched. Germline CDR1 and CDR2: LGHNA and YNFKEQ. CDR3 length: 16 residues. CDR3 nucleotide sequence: TGTGCCAGCAGCCAAGCGGGACAGGGGGCGGGCGGGGAGCTGTTTTTT. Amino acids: CASSQAGQGAGGELFF.

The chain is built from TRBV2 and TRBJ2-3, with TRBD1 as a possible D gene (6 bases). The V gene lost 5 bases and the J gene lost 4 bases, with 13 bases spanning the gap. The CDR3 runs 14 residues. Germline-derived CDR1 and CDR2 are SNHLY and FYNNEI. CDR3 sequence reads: CASSKEGDADTQYF. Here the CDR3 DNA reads TGTGCCAGCAGTAAAGAGGGGGACGCAGATACGCAGTATTTT.

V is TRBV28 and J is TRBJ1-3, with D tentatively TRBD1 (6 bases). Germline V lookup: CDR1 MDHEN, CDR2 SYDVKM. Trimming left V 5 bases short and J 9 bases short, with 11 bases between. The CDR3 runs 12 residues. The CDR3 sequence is CASSTGTITIYF. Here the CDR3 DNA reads TGTGCCAGCAGTACCGGGACAATCACCATATATTTT.

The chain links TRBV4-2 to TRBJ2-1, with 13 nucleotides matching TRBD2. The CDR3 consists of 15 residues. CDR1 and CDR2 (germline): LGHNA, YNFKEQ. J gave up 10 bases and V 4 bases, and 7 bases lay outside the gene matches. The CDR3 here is CASSPRLAGGLEQFF. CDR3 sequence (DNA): TGTGCCAGCAGCCCCCGACTAGCGGGGGGACTCGAGCAGTTCTTC.

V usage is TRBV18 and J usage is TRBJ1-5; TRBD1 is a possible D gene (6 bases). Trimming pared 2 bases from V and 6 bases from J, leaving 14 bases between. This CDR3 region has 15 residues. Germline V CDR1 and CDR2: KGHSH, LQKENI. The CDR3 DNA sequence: TGTGCCAGCTCACCATTATCAGGGGAGAGTCAGCCCCAGCATTTT. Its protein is CASSPLSGESQPQHF.

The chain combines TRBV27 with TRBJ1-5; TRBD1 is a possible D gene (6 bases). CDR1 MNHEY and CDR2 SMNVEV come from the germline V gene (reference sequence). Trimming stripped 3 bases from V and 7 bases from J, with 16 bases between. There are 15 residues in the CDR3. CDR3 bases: TGTGCCAGCAGTTTGCTGTGGGGGGCAAAACAGCCCCAGCATTTT. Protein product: CASSLLWGAKQPQHF.

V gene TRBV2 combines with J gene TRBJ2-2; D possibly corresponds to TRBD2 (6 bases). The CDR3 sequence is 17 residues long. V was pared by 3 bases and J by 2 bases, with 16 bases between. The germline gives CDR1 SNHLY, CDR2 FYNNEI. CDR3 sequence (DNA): TGTGCCAGCAGTGAGGGAGGATTATTAACTAACACCGGGGAGCTGTTTTTT. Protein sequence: CASSEGGLLTNTGELFF.

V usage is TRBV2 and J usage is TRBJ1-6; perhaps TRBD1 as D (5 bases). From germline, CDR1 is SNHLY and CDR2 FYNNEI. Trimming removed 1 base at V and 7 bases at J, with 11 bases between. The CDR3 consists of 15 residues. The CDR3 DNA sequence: TGTGCCAGCAGTGAAGGGGGGAGGGTAAATTCACCCCTCCACTTT. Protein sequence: CASSEGGRVNSPLHF. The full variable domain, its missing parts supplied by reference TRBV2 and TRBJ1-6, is EPEVTQTPSHQVTQMGQEVILRCVPISNHLYFYWYRQILGQKVEFLVSFYNNEISEKSEIFDDQFSVERPDGSNFTLKIRSTKLEDSAMYFCASSEGGRVNSPLHFGNGTRLTVT.

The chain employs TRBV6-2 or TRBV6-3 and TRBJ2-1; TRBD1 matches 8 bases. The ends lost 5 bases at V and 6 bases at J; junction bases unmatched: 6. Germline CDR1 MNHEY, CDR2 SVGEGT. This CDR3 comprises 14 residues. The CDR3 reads CASSKTGESNEQFF. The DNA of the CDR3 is TGTGCCAGCAGTAAGACAGGGGAGTCCAATGAGCAGTTCTTC.

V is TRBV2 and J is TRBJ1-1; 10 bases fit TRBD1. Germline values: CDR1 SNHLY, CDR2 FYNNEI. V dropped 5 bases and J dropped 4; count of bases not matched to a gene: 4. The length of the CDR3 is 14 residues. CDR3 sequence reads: CASSPGQGTTEAFF. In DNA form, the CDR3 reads TGTGCCAGCAGTCCGGGACAGGGGACCACTGAAGCTTTCTTT.

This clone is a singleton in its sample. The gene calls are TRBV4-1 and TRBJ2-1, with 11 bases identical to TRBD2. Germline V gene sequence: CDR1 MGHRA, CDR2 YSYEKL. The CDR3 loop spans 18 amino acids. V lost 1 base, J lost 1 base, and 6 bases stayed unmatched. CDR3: CASSQVAGGPRSYNEQFF. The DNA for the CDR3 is TGCGCCAGCAGCCAAGTAGCGGGGGGGCCAAGGTCCTACAATGAGCAGTTCTTC.

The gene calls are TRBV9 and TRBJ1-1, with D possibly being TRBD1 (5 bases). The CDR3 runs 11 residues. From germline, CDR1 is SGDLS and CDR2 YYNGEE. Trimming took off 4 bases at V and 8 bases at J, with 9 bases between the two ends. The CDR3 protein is CASSLTGEAFF. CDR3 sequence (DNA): TGTGCCAGCAGCTTAACAGGCGAAGCTTTCTTT. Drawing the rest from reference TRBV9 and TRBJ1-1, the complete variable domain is DSGVTQTPKHLITATGQRVTLRCSPRSGDLSVYWYQQSLDQGLQFLIQYYNGEERAKGNILERFSAQQFPDLHSELNLSSLELGDSALYFCASSLTGEAFFGQGTRLTVV.

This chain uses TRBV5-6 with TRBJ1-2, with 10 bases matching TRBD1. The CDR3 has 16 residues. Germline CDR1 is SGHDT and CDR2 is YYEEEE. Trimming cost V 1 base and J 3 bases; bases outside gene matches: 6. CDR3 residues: CASSLRQGAYYYGYTF. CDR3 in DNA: TGTGCCAGCAGCTTGCGACAGGGGGCCTACTACTATGGCTACACCTTC.

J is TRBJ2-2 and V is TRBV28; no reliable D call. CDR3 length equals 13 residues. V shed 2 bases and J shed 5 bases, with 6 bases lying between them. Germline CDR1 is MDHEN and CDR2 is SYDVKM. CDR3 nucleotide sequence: TGTGCCAGCAGTTTACTGAGTACCGGGGAGCTGTTTTTT. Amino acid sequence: CASSLLSTGELFF.

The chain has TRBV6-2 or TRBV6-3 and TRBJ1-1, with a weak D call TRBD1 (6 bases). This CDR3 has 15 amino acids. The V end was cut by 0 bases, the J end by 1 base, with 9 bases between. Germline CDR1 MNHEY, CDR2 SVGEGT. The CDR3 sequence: CASSYSMGANTEAFF. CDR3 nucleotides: TGTGCCAGCAGTTACTCGATGGGGGCGAACACTGAAGCTTTCTTT.

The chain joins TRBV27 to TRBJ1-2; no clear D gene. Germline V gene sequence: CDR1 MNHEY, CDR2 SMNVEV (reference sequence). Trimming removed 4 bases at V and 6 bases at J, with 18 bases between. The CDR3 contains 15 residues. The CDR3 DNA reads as TGTGCCAGCAGTTCAATGCCAGAGGGCTGGGATGGCTACACCTTC. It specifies CASSSMPEGWDGYTF.

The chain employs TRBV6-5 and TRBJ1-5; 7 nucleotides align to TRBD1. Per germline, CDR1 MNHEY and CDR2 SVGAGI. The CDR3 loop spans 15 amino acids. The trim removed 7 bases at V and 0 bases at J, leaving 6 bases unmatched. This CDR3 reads CASIGQVHSNQPQHF. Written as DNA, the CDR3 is TGTGCCAGCATTGGACAGGTACATAGCAATCAGCCCCAGCATTTT.

Written as DNA, the CDR3 is TGTGCCAGCAGCACCGGGGGAAAAGCCAAAAACATTCAGTACTTC. Translated: CASSTGGKAKNIQYF. The J gene is TRBJ2-4, the V gene TRBV28, with D possibly matching TRBD2 (6 bases). Germline CDR1 reads MDHEN; CDR2 reads SYDVKM. Trimming shortened V by 6 bases and J by 0 bases, and 12 bases separated the two germline ends. There are 15 residues in the CDR3.

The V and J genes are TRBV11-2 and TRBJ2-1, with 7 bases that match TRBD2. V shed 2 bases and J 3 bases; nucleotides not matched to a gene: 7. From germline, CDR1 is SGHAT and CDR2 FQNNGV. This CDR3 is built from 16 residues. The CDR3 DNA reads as TGTGCCAGCAGCTTAAGAAGCGGGACTAACTACAATGAGCAGTTCTTC. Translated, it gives CASSLRSGTNYNEQFF. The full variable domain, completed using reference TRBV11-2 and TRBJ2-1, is EAGVAQSPRYKIIEKRQSVAFWCNPISGHATLYWYQQILGQGPKLLIQFQNNGVVDDSQLPKDRFSAERLKGVDSTLKIQPAKLEDSAVYLCASSLRSGTNYNEQFFGPGTRLTVL.

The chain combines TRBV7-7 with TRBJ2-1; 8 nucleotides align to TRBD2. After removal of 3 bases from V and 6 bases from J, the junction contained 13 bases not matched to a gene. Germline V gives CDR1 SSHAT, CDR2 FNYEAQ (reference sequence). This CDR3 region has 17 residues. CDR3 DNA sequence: TGTGCCAGCAGCTTGCTCCCCGGGACTAGGTTTTCCAATGAGCAGTTCTTC. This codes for CASSLLPGTRFSNEQFF.

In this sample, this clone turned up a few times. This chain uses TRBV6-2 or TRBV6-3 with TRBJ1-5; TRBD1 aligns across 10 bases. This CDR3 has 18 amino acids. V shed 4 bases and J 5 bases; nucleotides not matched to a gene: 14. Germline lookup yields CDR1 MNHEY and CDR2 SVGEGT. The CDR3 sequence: CASSSGTGAFPLDQPQHF. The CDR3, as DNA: TGTGCCAGCAGTTCAGGGACAGGGGCTTTTCCTTTAGATCAGCCCCAGCATTTT.

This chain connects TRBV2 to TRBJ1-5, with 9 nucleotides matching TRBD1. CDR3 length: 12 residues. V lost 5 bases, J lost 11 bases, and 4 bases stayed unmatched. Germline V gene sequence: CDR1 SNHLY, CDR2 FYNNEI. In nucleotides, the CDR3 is TGTGCCAGCAGTCGAGGACAGGGGTCCCAGCATTTT. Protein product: CASSRGQGSQHF.

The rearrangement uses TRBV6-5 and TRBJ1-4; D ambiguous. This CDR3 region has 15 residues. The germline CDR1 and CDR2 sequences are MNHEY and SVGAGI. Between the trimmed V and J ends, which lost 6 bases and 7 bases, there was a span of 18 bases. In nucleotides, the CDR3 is TGTGCCAGCAGCCCCGGGGTAGGGCGAGGTGAAAAACTGTTTTTT. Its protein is CASSPGVGRGEKLFF.